This T cell receptor (beta chain) was identified in a study of PD-1 blockade in classical Hodgkin lymphoma. At the level of the study: Every 2 weeks, patients had 3 mg/kg nivolumab intravenously. Findings and limits, study-wide: Baseline diversity was lower in partial responders and progressors than complete responders.

This clone is a singleton in its sample. As yet, its antigen is unknown. The CDR3 is 13 residues long. In germline, CDR1 is SEHNR, CDR2 FQNEAQ (reference sequence). V was pared by 5 bases and J by 6 bases, with 5 bases of the junction left unmatched. Every one of the patients relapsed after autologous stem cell transplantation (brentuximab vedotin exposure was variable). Produced via immunoSEQ multiplex PCR; TCRdb's table is partial and in-frame only. The table records about 28,000 clones, around four fifths of them present only once. The rearrangement uses TRBV7-9 and TRBJ2-3; TRBD1 matches at 7 bases. Source: peripheral blood mononuclear cells (PBMCs), taken before the second cycle of nivolumab. The clonotype comes from a human donor with classical Hodgkin lymphoma. CDR3 sequence: CASSAAGGDTQYF. The CDR3, as DNA: TGTGCCAGCAGCGCCGCAGGGGGTGATACGCAGTATTTT.